This TCR beta chain was sequenced during a study of shared clonotypes between healthy human individuals (TCRdb year 2020). Describing the broader study: The cohort included a few men and a couple of women between 18 and 49 years of age. Blood TCR repertoires of about 5 healthy adults were deeply sequenced to estimate repertoire size and the extent of clonotype sharing between individuals. To increase sequencing depth and limit assay-specific biases, TCR repertoire library preparation and sequencing were carried out by different laboratories using diverse techniques. Between about 0.9 and 10 billion PBMCs per donor were obtained by leukapheresis. Per donor, three plates each were used for CD4 naive and CD4 memory, two for CD8 naive, and one for CD8 memory.

According to the germline V gene, CDR1 reads SGHDT and CDR2 reads YYEEEE. Germline trimming: 4 bases from V, 5 bases from J; junction bases outside gene matches: 8. The CDR3 starts with the cysteine, ends with the phenylalanine, and has 14 residues. Only the CDR3 region is kept as DNA, spanning 42 bases read in frame from base 1. Broad study findings and their caveats: The genetic and exposure-history diversity represented was limited by the small number of donors. Across four donors, 5% to 6% of naive CD4, approximately 4% of naive CD8, 2% to 2.5% of memory CD4, and approximately 0.4% of memory CD8 clonotypes were shared. Only blood was sampled, and tissue TCR repertoires likely differ from those in blood. Higher generation probabilities were observed for clonotypes shared by all four sorted-subset donors than for non-shared clonotypes. Even with the large sequencing depth, rarefaction of the sorted-subset datasets indicated that sequencing was incomplete. Pairwise subsampling led to the expectation that sequencing depth would affect the degree of clonotype sharing among donors. Estimated clonotype richness was generally larger for naive than for memory subsets.

Using the deep immunoSEQ assay, multiplex PCR amplified TCR CDR3 regions from genomic DNA. Extracted genomic DNA from each cell subset was spread evenly across all wells of several immunoSEQ 96-well plates, with each plate serving as a replicate. For sorted subsets, each replicate PCR was loaded with 150 to 250 ng genomic DNA, equivalent to some 27,000 T cell genomes. Purified libraries were measured with a Qubit 3.0 fluorometer, size-checked on a Bioanalyzer 2100, and measured again with the KAPA Library Quantification kit. Every immunoSEQ 96-well plate was sequenced on a separate single-read 150-cycle Illumina NextSeq 550 flow cell. Per the authors' processing: Because the immunoSEQ output included only junctional sequences and no quality scores, the filtering could not be the same as the filtering used for full-length reads. To assign V/J genes and CDR3, sequences were annotated against IMGT germline references using PyIR, a Python wrapper for IgBLAST v1.9. Reads with weak V/J assignments (E-value above 1e-6), missing CDR3, stop codons, out-of-frame junctions, or ambiguous translated residues were removed. V3J clonotypes were defined as sequences sharing the same inferred V gene, J gene, and CDR3 amino acid sequence. Percentage overlap between repertoires was calculated by dividing the number of shared unique clonotypes by the size of the smaller repertoire. Three approaches were used to assess repertoire richness: RTK rarefaction, the Chao1 estimator, and Recon v2.1 estimates of unobserved clonotypes. Generation probabilities were computed with OLGA for all TCRbeta clonotypes obtained by the gDNA method from a few donors. TCRdb mirrors the immuneACCESS table, restricted to in-frame sequences. Some clones are absent from its copies; in checked studies, under half trace to an unresolved V gene, and the reason for the others is unknown. V and J calls and clone size are given by that table; D and trimming were obtained from the DNA. This sample holds approximately 2,000,000 clones; 93% were observed only once. The top ten clones comprise less than 2% of the sample.

For the CD8 naive samples, CD45RO-negative cells were positively selected for CCR7, yielding a CD45RA+CCR7+ population from which TemRA cells were excluded. The donors were healthy, HIV-negative adults with no recently reported acute infections or vaccinations. Only Caucasian adults living in Nashville, Tennessee, USA were represented among the donors. Blood was collected by leukapheresis, and PBMCs were isolated by Ficoll-Histopaque density gradient centrifugation and then cryopreserved in liquid nitrogen vapor phase. Analytical flow cytometry was used to check the purity and quantity of each magnetically sorted T cell population. Genomic DNA was isolated from each sorted fraction and quantified by UV absorbance on a Nanodrop 2000c. This clone appeared a single time. Its binding antigen is unknown. It has no much larger one-base neighbor in the sample; base qualities were not kept.

The chain links TRBV5-6 with TRBJ2-7, with 8 junctional bases fitting TRBD1. Sequenced material: naive CD8+ T cells from PBMCs. Read against the paper, the sample's cell subset or site label means: CD45RA+CCR7+. The TCR was taken from a man younger than 35 in good health. Some clones in this sample may be carry-over from other donors' samples. The encoded CDR3 is CASSAGQEVDEQYF. The DNA is TGTGCCAGCAGCGCGGGACAGGAAGTTGACGAGCAGTACTTC.